Below are 27 T cell receptor beta chains sequenced from a single sample in a study of T cell repertoires in cytomegalovirus infection. TCRdb reprocessed the reads with MiXCR, giving one entry per CDR3 protein. Of around 800,000 distinct CDR3 sequences listed, approximately 32% were seen once; the top ten hold roughly 12%. Antigen specificity for these receptors is unknown. Sequencing used cultured CD8+ T cells from PBMCs, obtained from culture after CMV antigen stimulation. The receptors originated from a human donor in good health (CMV status not recorded). Some clones in this sample may be carry-over from other donors' samples.

The chain combines TRBV2 with TRBJ2-4, with 7 positions matching TRBD2. CDR1 is SNHLY and CDR2 is FYNNEI in the germline V gene. J lost 0 bases, V lost 6 bases, and 8 bases had no gene match. The CDR3 runs 16 residues. The CDR3 DNA is TGTGCCAGCAGCTGGGGGGGAGTAATAGCCAAAAACATTCAGTACTTC. Its protein is CASSWGGVIAKNIQYF.

In this sample, this clonotype turned up a few times. The V call is TRBV12-3 or TRBV12-4, the J call TRBJ2-5, with D tentatively TRBD2 (6 bases). The CDR3 sequence is 14 residues long. Between the trimmed V and J ends, which lost 7 bases and 2 bases, there was a span of 14 bases. Here the CDR3 reads CASTGDGRQETQYF. The CDR3, as DNA: TGTGCCAGCACTGGGGACGGGAGACAAGAGACCCAGTACTTC.

The table lists this clonotype with a few counts. The chain has TRBV4-3 and TRBJ2-3; 10 nucleotides line up with TRBD2. CDR1 and CDR2 from the germline V gene are LGHNA and YSLEER. The CDR3 sequence is 17 residues long. The junction had 5 bases not matched to a gene; V was cut back by 1 base and J by 1 base. The CDR3 DNA is TGCGCCAGCAGCCAAGTGGCTAGCGGGGGCCGCACAGATACGCAGTATTTT. It yields the protein CASSQVASGGRTDTQYF.

This clonotype was counted a few times. J is TRBJ1-1 and V is TRBV27; possibly TRBD1 for D (5 bases). The CDR3 contains 16 residues. Germline loops: CDR1 MNHEY, CDR2 SMNVEV (reference sequence). V lost 2 bases and J 0 bases, leaving 13 bases between the germline ends. The CDR3 protein is CASSLIRDRVNTEAFF. CDR3 in DNA: TGTGCCAGCAGTTTAATTAGGGACCGAGTGAACACTGAAGCTTTCTTT.

The V call is TRBV15, the J call TRBJ1-3; tentatively, D is TRBD1 (5 bases). V was cut by 5 bases and J by 2 bases, with 10 bases left in between. This CDR3 has 14 residues. Per germline, CDR1 LNHNV and CDR2 YYDKDF (reference sequence). Here the CDR3 DNA reads TGTGCCACCAGCCAACGGGGACCTGGAAACACCATATATTTT. It encodes CATSQRGPGNTIYF.

CDR3 DNA: TGTGCCAGCAGCTTTGGTTCGGCGGGGACTGAAGCTTTCTTT. Protein: CASSFGSAGTEAFF. V gene TRBV5-4 combines with J gene TRBJ1-1, with unresolved D. There are 14 residues in the CDR3. Germline CDR1 is SGHNT and CDR2 is YYREEE (reference sequence). V was pared by 2 bases and J by 5 bases, with 13 bases between.

This chain uses TRBV5-1 with TRBJ2-2, with D possibly TRBD2 on 5 matching bases. From germline, CDR1 is SGHRS and CDR2 YFSETQ. Trimming removed 3 bases from V and 4 bases from J, with 16 bases in between. The CDR3 length is 16 residues. The CDR3 DNA follows: TGCGCCAGCAGCTCCCTTGAGAGGGCGGGCACCGGGGAGCTGTTTTTT. It translates to CASSSLERAGTGELFF.

The chain has TRBV6-6 and TRBJ2-3; 10 bases are a match to TRBD2. From germline, CDR1 is MNHNY and CDR2 SVGAGI (reference sequence). The trim removed 2 bases at V and 0 bases at J, leaving 8 bases unmatched. CDR3 length equals 18 residues. As DNA, the CDR3 is TGTGCCAGCAGTTACAACCTAGCGGGGGCCATTAGCACAGATACGCAGTATTTT. Amino acid sequence: CASSYNLAGAISTDTQYF.

This clonotype occurred a few times. In DNA form, the CDR3 reads TGTGCCAGCAGTTTTCTCGCCTTACCCGAAAATTATGGCTACACCTTC. Translated: CASSFLALPENYGYTF. This rearrangement joins TRBV12-3 or TRBV12-4 to TRBJ1-2; D gene unclear. Between the trimmed V and J ends, which lost 3 bases and 5 bases, there was a span of 19 bases. This CDR3 comprises 16 residues.

V gene TRBV4-2 combines with J gene TRBJ2-3; 7 nucleotides agree with TRBD2. The germline V gene has CDR1 LGHNA and CDR2 YNFKEQ. The CDR3 extends over 16 amino acids. Trimming took 3 bases from V and 5 from J; bases not matched to a gene: 11. CDR3 amino acids: CASSHPSGGGEDTQYF. CDR3 in DNA: TGTGCCAGCAGCCATCCCTCTGGGGGGGGGGAAGATACGCAGTATTTT.

V and J are TRBV6-5 and TRBJ2-1; tentative D call: TRBD1 (6 bases). The CDR3 consists of 15 residues. Germline CDR1 is MNHEY and CDR2 is SVGAGI. With 2 bases removed from V and 3 bases from J, the gap between germline ends came to 11 bases. DNA of the CDR3: TGTGCCAGCAGTTACGGGACACAGAACTACAATGAGCAGTTCTTC. It encodes CASSYGTQNYNEQFF.

The chain is built from TRBV4-3 and TRBJ2-6; TRBD1 matches at 10 bases. Germline CDR1 is LGHNA and CDR2 is YSLEER. The CDR3 sequence is 18 residues long. J was trimmed by 1 base and V by 0 bases; bases with no gene match: 3. In DNA, the CDR3 is TGCGCCAGCAGCCAAGATGGGACAGGGGATTCTGGGGCCAACGTCCTGACTTTC. Its protein product is CASSQDGTGDSGANVLTF.

This clonotype was detected a few times. The gene calls are TRBV27 and TRBJ2-7, with D maybe TRBD1 (6 bases). V was pared by 3 bases and J by 4 bases, with 10 bases between. From germline, CDR1 is MNHEY and CDR2 SMNVEV (reference sequence). This CDR3 is built from 13 residues. The chain's CDR3 is CASSFFTGYEQYF. In DNA form, the CDR3 reads TGTGCCAGCAGTTTTTTCACAGGGTACGAGCAGTACTTC.

This clonotype was seen more than once but under ten times. The rearrangement uses TRBV11-3 and TRBJ2-2; TRBD1 matches 8 bases. This CDR3 is built from 15 residues. Losses at the gene ends were 5 bases for V and 6 bases for J; bases not matched to a gene: 8. Germline V gene sequence: CDR1 SGHNT, CDR2 YENEEA. The CDR3 nucleotides read TGTGCCAGCAGCCCCCGGACAGGGATGGCCGGGGAGCTGTTTTTT. This gives the protein CASSPRTGMAGELFF.

This clonotype was counted only a few times. V is TRBV7-9 and J is TRBJ2-1; D perhaps matches TRBD1 (5 bases). CDR3 length: 12 residues. V lost 1 base and J lost 13, with 11 bases in between. Germline V lookup: CDR1 SEHNR, CDR2 FQNEAQ (reference sequence). The DNA for the CDR3 is TGTGCCAGCAGCTTAGGGGTTCAGGGCCAGTTCTTC. As protein: CASSLGVQGQFF.

This clonotype was observed a handful of times. The V call is TRBV27, the J call TRBJ2-7, with unresolved D. V was shortened by 6 bases and J by 3 bases, with 6 bases between the two germline ends. The CDR3 extends over 11 amino acids. Looked up from germline, CDR1 is MNHEY and CDR2 is SMNVEV (reference sequence). DNA for the CDR3: TGTGCCAGCAGAAACAGCTACGAGCAGTACTTC. Protein product: CASRNSYEQYF.

The chain employs TRBV7-9 and TRBJ1-1; D is uncertain. Germline assignment: CDR1 SEHNR and CDR2 FQNEAQ (reference sequence). The length of the CDR3 is 14 residues. Trimming removed 0 bases at V and 6 bases at J, with 11 bases between. CDR3: CASSLAEFKSEAFF. CDR3 sequence (DNA): TGTGCCAGCAGCTTAGCGGAGTTTAAGTCTGAAGCTTTCTTT. Looking up the rest from reference TRBV7-9 and TRBJ1-1 gives the full variable domain: DTGVSQNPRHKITKRGQNVTFRCDPISEHNRLYWYRQTLGQGPEFLTYFQNEAQLEKSRLLSDRFSAERPKGSFSTLEIQRTEQGDSAMYLCASSLAEFKSEAFFGQGTRLTVV.

This chain uses TRBV12-3 or TRBV12-4 with TRBJ2-1; possibly TRBD2 for D (5 bases). The CDR3 is 14 residues long. Trimming took off 6 bases at V and 3 bases at J, with 12 bases between the two ends. CDR3 nucleotide sequence: TGTGCCAGCAGCAACGGACTCATCTACAATGAGCAGTTCTTC. This encodes CASSNGLIYNEQFF.

This clonotype was detected a few times. This chain joins TRBV7-2 and TRBJ2-1, with 10 bases aligning to TRBD1. The CDR3 covers 16 residues. J was trimmed by 6 bases and V by 0 bases; bases with no gene match: 5. The V gene's germline CDR1 is SGHTA and CDR2 FQGNSA. The CDR3 region has the DNA TGTGCCAGCAGCTTAGCGGGACAGGGGATAAGCAATGAGCAGTTCTTC. Its translation: CASSLAGQGISNEQFF.

A word on this clonotype: This clone may be a read error of a much larger clone one base away. This rearrangement joins TRBV7-2 to TRBJ2-1, with a possible D match to TRBD2 (5 bases). The germline gives CDR1 SGHTA, CDR2 FQGNSA. The CDR3 totals 13 residues. This CDR3 reads CVSSVGLYNEQFF. Written as DNA, the CDR3 is TGTGTCAGCAGCGTCGGACTCTACAATGAGCAGTTCTTC.

This clonotype was detected only a few times. J is TRBJ1-5 and V is TRBV28; D might be TRBD1 (6 bases). This CDR3 region has 18 residues. CDR1 is MDHEN and CDR2 is SYDVKM in the germline V gene. V gave up 6 bases and J gave up 2 bases, with 23 bases separating them. The CDR3: CASRGVGGSDGGNQPQHF. The CDR3 bases are TGTGCCAGCAGGGGCGTCGGGGGCTCGGATGGAGGCAATCAGCCCCAGCATTTT.

This rearrangement joins TRBV7-9 to TRBJ2-2; D might be TRBD1 (6 bases). This CDR3 contains 16 residues. Germline V gene sequence: CDR1 SEHNR, CDR2 FQNEAQ (reference sequence). Trimming pared 6 bases from V and 4 bases from J, leaving 18 bases between. CDR3 coding DNA: TGTGCCAGCAGGCAACCATCTGCAGGGGTCACCGGGGAGCTGTTTTTT. Translated, it gives CASRQPSAGVTGELFF. The full variable domain, rest sourced from reference TRBV7-9 and TRBJ2-2, is DTGVSQNPRHKITKRGQNVTFRCDPISEHNRLYWYRQTLGQGPEFLTYFQNEAQLEKSRLLSDRFSAERPKGSFSTLEIQRTEQGDSAMYLCASRQPSAGVTGELFFGEGSRLTVL.

This chain uses TRBV19 with TRBJ2-7; the D is unclear. CDR1 and CDR2 (germline): LNHDA, SQIVND (reference sequence). The V gene lost 4 bases and the J gene lost 3 bases, with 7 bases spanning the gap. This CDR3 is 12 amino acids long. CDR3 bases: TGTGCCAGTAGTACCCCGGGCTACGAGCAGTACTTC. It encodes CASSTPGYEQYF.

This clonotype was counted between two and nine times. The V call is TRBV7-2, the J call TRBJ2-1, with 7 bases lining up with TRBD1. With 5 bases clipped from V and 0 bases from J, the junction kept 10 bases outside the gene matches. Germline V gene data show CDR1 as SGHTA and CDR2 as FQGNSA. CDR3 length: 17 residues. The CDR3 DNA reads as TGTGCCAGCAGCCCAAGGGGGCTATTCAGCTCCTACAATGAGCAGTTCTTC. Translation gives CASSPRGLFSSYNEQFF.

This clonotype has a handful of counts. CDR3 region: CASGFPSGGGSYEQYF. DNA of the CDR3: TGTGCCAGCGGTTTCCCCTCGGGCGGGGGCTCCTACGAGCAGTACTTC. V usage is TRBV6-5 and J usage is TRBJ2-7; TRBD2 matches at 7 bases. The CDR3 runs 16 residues. Per germline, CDR1 MNHEY and CDR2 SVGAGI. With V trimmed by 8 bases and J by 0 bases, 13 bases remained unmatched.

The table lists this clonotype with many counts. The genes are TRBV7-8 and TRBJ1-5; 9 nucleotides match TRBD1. Germline V gives CDR1 SGHVS, CDR2 FQNEAQ. The trim removed 4 bases at V and 0 bases at J, leaving 13 bases unmatched. This CDR3 spans 19 amino acids. In DNA, the CDR3 is TGTGCCAGCAGCTATCAGACGGGACAGGGCGCTTATAGCAATCAGCCCCAGCATTTT. Translated: CASSYQTGQGAYSNQPQHF.

The J gene is TRBJ1-4, the V gene TRBV12-3 or TRBV12-4; D unresolved. This CDR3 is built from 14 residues. Trimming pared 7 bases from V and 1 base from J, leaving 10 bases between. CDR3 bases: TGTGCCAGCACCGTCATTGGAACTAATGAAAAACTGTTTTTT. Its translation is CASTVIGTNEKLFF.